This TCR beta chain was documented in a study of cytomegalovirus exposure and HLA in healthy donors. The CDR3 has 16 amino acids. Germline CDR1 LGHNA, CDR2 YNFKEQ. The PCR used 60 Vbeta and 13 Jbeta primers. The table came from immunoSEQ multiplex PCR; TCRdb's copy has only in-frame clones and leaves some out. In total, the table holds roughly 150,000 clones. V is TRBV4-2 and J is TRBJ2-5; possibly TRBD1 or TRBD2 for D (5 bases each). The J call may be wrong; the DNA end is better matched by TRBJ2-7. The source of this sequence is a woman between 45 and 65 years old in good health and CMV-seronegative. Sequencing was performed on PBMCs. The CDR3 DNA sequence: TGTGCCAGCAGCCAAGAATACGGGGCGAGGGACTACGAGCAGTACTTC. Its protein product is CASSQEYGARDYEQYF.